This passage covers 30 T cell receptor beta chains from one sample sequenced in a study of glioma-infiltrating T cells. Using RNA template, CDR3s of TCR alpha and beta were amplified with iRepertoire arm-PCR. TCRdb reprocessed the multiplex PCR reads with MiXCR, giving one entry per CDR3 protein. The data hold some 150,000 distinct CDR3 sequences, with 35% to 50% observed a single time. Material for sequencing was glioma tissue, nonneoplastic brain tissue, or PBMCs (not recorded which). These receptor sequences come from a human donor with low-grade glioma or glioblastoma, undergoing nonglioma brain surgery, or in good health (not recorded which).

V is TRBV15 and J is TRBJ2-3, with D unclear. Looked up from germline, CDR1 is LNHNV and CDR2 is YYDKDF (reference sequence). This CDR3 region has 14 residues. V was pared by 0 bases and J by 6 bases, with 10 bases between. Written as DNA, the CDR3 is TGTGCCACCAGCAGAGAGGCCCTCCGGGATACGCAGTATTTT. It yields the protein CATSREALRDTQYF.

The chain employs TRBV10-3 and TRBJ1-2, with D unresolved. The V and J ends lost 0 bases and 1 base respectively, with 6 bases between them. The CDR3 is made up of 14 amino acids. Germline V lookup: CDR1 ENHRY, CDR2 SYGVKD. CDR3 nucleotides: TGTGCCATCAGTGAGTCGACCATTAACTATGGCTACACCTTC. Translation: CAISESTINYGYTF.

Many counts were recorded for this clonotype. The chain is built from TRBV6-1 and TRBJ1-1, with 8 bases fitting TRBD1. Germline V CDR1 and CDR2: MNHNS, SASEGT. The CDR3 spans 13 residues. V shed 6 bases, J shed 4 bases, and the junction held 4 bases outside the gene matches. For the CDR3, the DNA is TGTGCCAGCAGGGAGACAGGGGCCACTGAAGCTTTCTTT. This gives the protein CASRETGATEAFF.

This rearrangement joins TRBV14 to TRBJ1-6; D is ambiguous. CDR1 and CDR2 from the germline V gene are SGHDN and FVKESK. Between the trimmed V and J ends, which lost 3 bases and 4 bases, there was a span of 7 bases. The CDR3 covers 14 residues. The CDR3 sequence is CASSHDIYNSPLHF. The CDR3 DNA sequence: TGTGCCAGCAGCCACGATATTTATAATTCACCCCTCCACTTT.

With respect to this clonotype: A read error may produce the germline difference seen at one junction end. The V call is TRBV5-4, the J call TRBJ2-3; no firm D call. Germline loops: CDR1 SGHNT, CDR2 YYREEE (reference sequence). This CDR3 comprises 15 residues. CDR3 coding DNA: TGTGCCCGCAGCTTGGTGCTGACTAGCACAGATACGCAGTATTTT. It translates to CARSLVLTSTDTQYF. The entire variable domain, with the rest obtained from reference TRBV5-4 and TRBJ2-3, is as follows: ETGVTQSPTHLIKTRGQQVTLRCSSQSGHNTVSWYQQALGQGPQFIFQYYREEENGRGNFPPRFSGLQFPNYSSELNVNALELDDSALYLCARSLVLTSTDTQYFGPGTRLTVL.

Written as DNA, the CDR3 is TGTGCCAGCAGCTTAGGTTGGGGTCCTGAGACCCAGTACTTC. Its translation is CASSLGWGPETQYF. This chain joins TRBV7-8 and TRBJ2-5; no clear D gene. The germline V gene encodes CDR1 SGHVS and CDR2 FQNEAQ. V lost 1 base to trimming and J lost 5 bases, with 11 bases between them. The CDR3 covers 14 residues.

This clonotype was observed once. This rearrangement joins TRBV27 to TRBJ2-7; D possibly corresponds to TRBD1 (5 bases). Germline V gene data show CDR1 as MNHEY and CDR2 as SMNVEV (reference sequence). V lost 8 bases to trimming and J lost 3 bases, with 11 bases between them. CDR3 length: 12 amino acids. CDR3 coding DNA: TGTGCCAGCGTGGGGCAGGACTACGAGCAGTACTTC. It specifies CASVGQDYEQYF.

Comments on this clonotype: This may come from a read error, since a much larger clone is one base off. The V gene is TRBV20-1, the J gene TRBJ2-3, with D hard to call. CDR1 is DFQATT, CDR2 SNEGSKA, per germline (reference sequence). Trimming cost V 0 bases and J 0 bases, with 13 bases left between them. The CDR3 spans 16 residues. In DNA form, the CDR3 reads TGCAGTGCTAGAGATCCTAGAGGTTCTAGCACAGATACGCAGTATTTT. Its translation is CSARDPRGSSTDTQYF.

At least ten counts were recorded for this clonotype. The chain carries TRBV6-1 and TRBJ2-5, with D uncertain. The germline CDR1 and CDR2 sequences are MNHNS and SASEGT. The germline V and J ends were trimmed by 6 bases and 3 bases, with 14 bases remaining between them. This CDR3 has 14 residues. This chain's CDR3 is CASSHNDMKETQYF. CDR3 DNA sequence: TGTGCCAGCAGCCACAACGACATGAAAGAGACCCAGTACTTC.

The chain carries TRBV28 and TRBJ2-2; D is undetermined. The CDR3 has 16 residues. Germline loops: CDR1 MDHEN, CDR2 SYDVKM. The V and J ends lost 6 bases and 0 bases respectively, with 14 bases between them. The CDR3: CASRSAPGSNTGELFF. In DNA form, the CDR3 reads TGTGCCAGCAGATCCGCCCCCGGATCGAACACCGGGGAGCTGTTTTTT. The variable domain in full, with the rest retrieved from reference TRBV28 and TRBJ2-2, is DVKVTQSSRYLVKRTGEKVFLECVQDMDHENMFWYRQDPGLGLRLIYFSYDVKMKEKGDIPEGYSVSREKKERFSLILESASTNQTSMYLCASRSAPGSNTGELFFGEGSRLTVL.

V is TRBV11-2 and J is TRBJ2-2; possible D gene TRBD1, 5 bases. Germline V gene lookup returns CDR1 SGHAT and CDR2 FQNNGV. Trimming took off 2 bases at V and 6 bases at J, with 10 bases between the two ends. There are 14 residues in the CDR3. DNA of the CDR3: TGTGCCAGCAGCTTAAACCAGGGTCCCGGGGAGCTGTTTTTT. It encodes CASSLNQGPGELFF.

The chain combines TRBV2 with TRBJ1-1; TRBD1 might be the D (5 bases). CDR1 SNHLY and CDR2 FYNNEI come from the germline V gene. Trimming cost V 8 bases and J 0 bases, with 13 bases left between them. CDR3 size: 14 residues. CDR3 DNA: TGTGCCAGCGGTGGGGACTTTATGAACACTGAAGCTTTCTTT. Translation: CASGGDFMNTEAFF.

This clonotype has more than one count but fewer than ten. The rearrangement joins TRBV27 to TRBJ2-1; D is perhaps TRBD1 (5 bases). Trimming pared 4 bases from V and 7 bases from J, leaving 8 bases between. The CDR3 covers 12 residues. Germline CDR1 is MNHEY and CDR2 is SMNVEV (reference sequence). The CDR3 nucleotides read TGTGCCAGCAGTTCTTCAGGGAATGAGCAGTTCTTC. This encodes CASSSSGNEQFF.

This clonotype came up once. CDR3 sequence: CASSLQTAGAFF. In nucleotides, the CDR3 is TGTGCCAGCAGTTTACAGACCGCTGGAGCTTTCTTT. The chain joins TRBV6-5 to TRBJ1-1; no clear D. The germline CDR1 and CDR2 sequences are MNHEY and SVGAGI. The V gene lost 4 bases and the J gene lost 10 bases, with 13 bases spanning the gap. This CDR3 has 12 residues.

This chain links TRBV2 with TRBJ2-1, with 9 nucleotides matching TRBD2. CDR3 size: 14 residues. CDR1 is SNHLY and CDR2 is FYNNEI in the germline V gene. The J segment lost 5 bases and the V segment lost 8 bases, leaving 7 bases of the junction unmatched. The chain's CDR3 is CASYEQRGDNEQFF. In DNA form, the CDR3 reads TGTGCCAGCTATGAGCAGCGGGGGGACAATGAGCAGTTCTTC.

This clonotype was seen only a few times. This chain uses TRBV20-1 with TRBJ2-3; the match to TRBD2 covers 12 bases. Trimming cost V 3 bases and J 0 bases; bases outside gene matches: 4. The CDR3 consists of 16 residues. CDR1 is DFQATT, CDR2 SNEGSKA, per germline (reference sequence). The CDR3 DNA follows: TGCAGTGCTAGCGGACTAGCGGGATCTAGCACAGATACGCAGTATTTT. Residues: CSASGLAGSSTDTQYF.

The rearrangement links TRBV7-2 to TRBJ2-7; 13 nucleotides line up with TRBD2. The germline V gene has CDR1 SGHTA and CDR2 FQGNSA. The V segment lost 4 bases and the J segment 6 bases; nucleotides outside the gene matches: 3. This CDR3 spans 14 amino acids. CDR3 sequence: CASSSRTSGSEQYF. DNA for the CDR3: TGTGCCAGCAGCTCCCGGACTAGCGGGAGCGAGCAGTACTTC.

The chain recombines TRBV20-1 with TRBJ1-1; possibly TRBD1 for D (5 bases). There are 12 residues in the CDR3. V shed 8 bases and J shed 3 bases, with 13 bases lying between them. Looked up from germline, CDR1 is DFQATT and CDR2 is SNEGSKA (reference sequence). Here the CDR3 DNA reads TGCAGTACCCGTGGCAGGGACACTGAAGCTTTCTTT. Its translation is CSTRGRDTEAFF.

The chain joins TRBV7-9 to TRBJ2-3; D is undetermined. Per the germline V gene, CDR1 is SEHNR and CDR2 is FQNEAQ (reference sequence). CDR3 length: 13 amino acids. Trimming shortened V by 2 bases and J by 7 bases, and 10 bases separated the two germline ends. This CDR3 is CASSLSTANTQYF. The DNA of the CDR3 is TGTGCCAGCAGCTTATCGACCGCAAATACGCAGTATTTT.

V usage is TRBV27 and J usage is TRBJ1-4, with 9 bases lining up with TRBD1. The CDR3 extends over 15 amino acids. CDR1 MNHEY and CDR2 SMNVEV come from the germline V gene (reference sequence). V was pared by 8 bases and J by 0 bases, with 4 bases of the junction left unmatched. This CDR3 is CASAQGATTNEKLFF. As DNA, the CDR3 is TGTGCCAGCGCACAGGGGGCTACAACTAATGAAAAACTGTTTTTT. Full variable domain (missing parts from reference TRBV27 and TRBJ1-4): EAQVTQNPRYLITVTGKKLTVTCSQNMNHEYMSWYRQDPGLGLRQIYYSMNVEVTDKGDVPEGYKVSRKEKRNFPLILESPSPNQTSLYFCASAQGATTNEKLFFGSGTQLSVL.

The J gene is TRBJ2-3, the V gene TRBV6-2 or TRBV6-3; D unclear. This CDR3 region has 15 residues. In germline, CDR1 is MNHEY, CDR2 SVGEGT. The V end lost 6 bases, the J end lost 0 bases, and 13 bases lay between the germline ends. The CDR3 region is CASSPDSDSTDTQYF. Written as DNA, the CDR3 is TGTGCCAGCAGCCCCGACTCAGACAGCACAGATACGCAGTATTTT.

Concerning this clonotype: Since the CDR3 does not end with the conserved phenylalanine or tryptophan, this likely comes from a read error. The J gene is TRBJ1-2, the V gene TRBV28, with D perhaps matching TRBD1 (5 bases). The CDR3 consists of 13 residues. Trimming removed 1 base at V and 3 bases at J, with 6 bases between. Germline V gives CDR1 MDHEN, CDR2 SYDVKM. CDR3 bases: TGTGCCAGCAGTTTATCAGGGTACTATGGCTACACCCTC. Translated: CASSLSGYYGYTL.

The chain recombines TRBV2 with TRBJ2-1; 15 nucleotides line up with TRBD2. The germline gives CDR1 SNHLY, CDR2 FYNNEI. The CDR3 has 15 residues. Trimming cost V 6 bases and J 11 bases; bases outside gene matches: 8. The chain's CDR3 is CASSGLAGGPYKQFF. In DNA form, the CDR3 reads TGTGCCAGCAGCGGACTAGCGGGAGGGCCCTATAAGCAGTTCTTC.

This sequence joins TRBV7-9 and TRBJ1-3; no firm D call. Deletions cut 4 bases from V and 0 bases from J, with 7 bases between. The germline gives CDR1 SEHNR, CDR2 FQNEAQ (reference sequence). The CDR3 contains 14 residues. CDR3 bases: TGTGCCAGCAGCTCGGTACTCTCTGGAAACACCATATATTTT. Encoded protein: CASSSVLSGNTIYF.

The chain joins TRBV4-3 to TRBJ2-3; TRBD2 matches at 8 bases. The CDR3 spans 17 residues. The ends lost 4 bases at V and 2 bases at J; junction bases unmatched: 11. CDR1 is LGHNA, CDR2 YSLEER, per germline. In nucleotides, the CDR3 is TGCGCCAGCAGCCCTGGGAGCGGGAGTGATTACACAGATACGCAGTATTTT. Translated, it gives CASSPGSGSDYTDTQYF.

The chain carries TRBV28 and TRBJ2-1; the D gene is possibly TRBD2 (5 bases). CDR1 is MDHEN, CDR2 SYDVKM, per germline. This CDR3 spans 18 amino acids. V was clipped by 6 bases and J by 0 bases, with 21 bases between them. CDR3 amino acids: CASSHDYLSQRSYNEQFF. The CDR3 DNA sequence: TGTGCCAGCAGCCACGACTATTTGAGCCAGCGCTCCTACAATGAGCAGTTCTTC.

This clonotype has only a few counts. This chain joins TRBV28 and TRBJ2-3, with 8 bases that match TRBD1. The length of the CDR3 is 17 residues. Germline assignment: CDR1 MDHEN and CDR2 SYDVKM. V shed 6 bases, J shed 3 bases, and the junction held 14 bases outside the gene matches. The CDR3 is CASSLATGASLTDTQYF. The CDR3 DNA follows: TGTGCCAGCAGCCTGGCGACAGGGGCTAGCCTGACAGATACGCAGTATTTT.

For this clonotype: A junction boundary mismatches the germline segment, possibly from a read error. The V and J genes are TRBV6-2 or TRBV6-3 and TRBJ2-1; 11 positions agree with TRBD2. The J call may be faulty, since TRBJ2-7 better matches the DNA end. CDR3 length: 17 residues. Looked up from germline, CDR1 is MNHEY and CDR2 is SVGEGT. The CDR3 coding sequence is TGTGCCGGCAGTTACTCGACTAGCGGGGCAACTTCCTACGAGCAGTACTTC. It specifies CAGSYSTSGATSYEQYF.

V and J are TRBV12-5 and TRBJ2-1, with D perhaps TRBD2 (6 bases). The CDR3 has 14 amino acids. CDR1 and CDR2 from the germline V gene are LGHNT and FRNRAP. V was cut by 8 bases and J by 6 bases, with 17 bases left in between. CDR3: CASRPPTRGNEQFF. Here the CDR3 DNA reads TGTGCTAGTCGTCCCCCGACTAGGGGCAATGAGCAGTTCTTC. The entire variable domain, with the rest obtained from reference TRBV12-5 and TRBJ2-1, is as follows: DARVTQTPRHKVTEMGQEVTMRCQPILGHNTVFWYRQTMMQGLELLAYFRNRAPLDDSGMPKDRFSAEMPDATLATLKIQPSEPRDSAVYFCASRPPTRGNEQFFGPGTRLTVL.

The CDR3 region is CASSQGPRDNAGYTF. The CDR3 DNA follows: TGTGCCAGCAGCCAAGGTCCCAGGGATAATGCTGGCTACACCTTC. This chain joins TRBV4-2 and TRBJ1-2; perhaps TRBD1 as D (5 bases). V gave up 1 base and J gave up 7 bases, with 16 bases separating them. The germline CDR1 and CDR2 sequences are LGHNA and YNFKEQ. The length of the CDR3 is 15 residues.